Included here is one T cell receptor beta chain sequence, with context. This sample stems from a study of blood T cell repertoires in COVID-19. Seattle patients were enrolled during active infection and followed longitudinally. Method: immunoSEQ multiplex PCR; TCRdb's copy keeps in-frame clones and lacks some. The sample records about 220,000 clones, 75% to 85% being singletons. This CDR3 has 15 amino acids. Germline values: CDR1 SGHTA, CDR2 FQGNSA. V lost 4 bases, J lost 7 bases, and 11 bases stayed unmatched. This sequence was found in a woman aged 70-85 years with COVID-19, enrolled during active disease. V usage is TRBV7-2 and J usage is TRBJ1-2; 8 positions match TRBD1. Sample: peripheral blood. CDR3 nucleotides: TGTGCCAGCAGCTCAGGACCTCAGGGGGCTGGTGGCTACACCTTC. This encodes CASSSGPQGAGGYTF.